The 29 T cell receptor beta chains below all came from one sample that was sequenced in a study of blood T cell repertoires in COVID-19 (dated by TCRdb to about 2020). The method was the immunoSEQ multiplex PCR assay. What TCRdb holds here is the immuneACCESS table cut down to in-frame rearrangements. Part of the clones is not present; checked against another copy, under half of the missing clones reflect an unresolved V gene, and the others are unexplained. This sample gives around 250,000 clones in total; 70% to 90% of them show up just once. The ten biggest clones cover approximately 2% of the sample. The sequenced material came from PBMCs or T cells enriched from blood (not recorded which). Receptor source: a woman between 45 and 65 years old who had recovered from COVID-19.

The chain has TRBV29-1 and TRBJ1-5; D unresolved. Between the trimmed V and J ends, which lost 4 bases and 5 bases, there was a span of 9 bases. Germline assignment: CDR1 SQVTM and CDR2 ANQGSEA. This CDR3 contains 12 residues. CDR3 in amino acids: CSVGGPDQPQHF. The CDR3 bases are TGCAGCGTTGGCGGCCCCGATCAGCCCCAGCATTTT.

The CDR3 here is CASSSFGLAGVGETQYF. For the CDR3, the DNA is TGTGCCAGCAGTTCCTTTGGACTAGCGGGAGTTGGGGAGACCCAGTACTTC. The chain links TRBV27 to TRBJ2-5, with 13 bases matching TRBD2. This CDR3 comprises 17 residues. The V segment lost 4 bases and the J segment 5 bases; nucleotides outside the gene matches: 10. CDR1 and CDR2 (germline): MNHEY, SMNVEV (reference sequence).

This sequence joins TRBV10-3 and TRBJ1-4; the D gene is possibly TRBD1 (5 bases). The germline V gene has CDR1 ENHRY and CDR2 SYGVKD. This CDR3 region has 16 residues. V lost 2 bases to trimming and J lost 2 bases, with 12 bases between them. CDR3 DNA: TGTGCCATCAGTGAGGGATCAGGGCCGACTAATGAAAAACTGTTTTTT. Encoded protein: CAISEGSGPTNEKLFF.

As to this clone: The germline gene is not matched at one end of the junction; a read error may be the cause. The CDR3 loop is CASSLAGGKNF. The DNA of the CDR3 is TGTGCCAGCAGCCTAGCGGGAGGTAAAAACTTC. V gene TRBV6-5 combines with J gene TRBJ2-7; 11 bases are shared with TRBD2. This CDR3 has 11 residues. CDR1 MNHEY and CDR2 SVGAGI come from the germline V gene.

In DNA, the CDR3 is TGTGCCACCAGCGGATTGACTAGCGTAAGACCGAACACCGGGGAGCTGTTTTTT. This codes for CATSGLTSVRPNTGELFF. The V call is TRBV15, the J call TRBJ2-2; the match to TRBD2 covers 8 bases. CDR3 length: 18 amino acids. After removal of 5 bases from V and 0 bases from J, the junction contained 11 bases not matched to a gene. The germline V gene encodes CDR1 LNHNV and CDR2 YYDKDF (reference sequence).

This clone was seen a few times. V and J are TRBV10-1 and TRBJ2-1; 7 bases are shared with TRBD2. With V trimmed by 6 bases and J by 2 bases, 10 bases remained unmatched. CDR3 length: 16 amino acids. Germline lookup yields CDR1 WNHNN and CDR2 SYGVQD (reference sequence). For the CDR3, the DNA is TGCGCCAGCAGATTTCAGGCGGGAGTCACCTACAATGAGCAGTTCTTC. The encoded protein is CASRFQAGVTYNEQFF.

This chain links TRBV9 with TRBJ2-3; TRBD2 agrees at 13 bases. Trimming removed 3 bases from V and 1 base from J; junction bases left unmatched: 5. Germline assignment: CDR1 SGDLS and CDR2 YYNGEE. The CDR3 is 17 residues long. CDR3 bases: TGTGCCAGCAGCGGGACTAGCGGGAGTGCGGGCACAGATACGCAGTATTTT. The encoded protein is CASSGTSGSAGTDTQYF.

V gene TRBV10-3 combines with J gene TRBJ2-7; 9 bases map to TRBD1. After removal of 2 bases from V and 3 bases from J, the junction contained 5 bases not matched to a gene. This CDR3 contains 15 residues. In germline, CDR1 is ENHRY, CDR2 SYGVKD. CDR3 residues: CAISEGRDRDYEQYF. The CDR3, as DNA: TGTGCCATCAGTGAGGGCCGGGACAGGGACTACGAGCAGTACTTC.

This sequence joins TRBV27 and TRBJ1-5, with D uncertain. Trimming stripped 6 bases from V and 3 bases from J, with 9 bases between. Germline lookup yields CDR1 MNHEY and CDR2 SMNVEV (reference sequence). This CDR3 is 13 amino acids long. CDR3 in DNA: TGTGCCAGCAGCTACAGTACCAATCAGCCCCAGCATTTT. This encodes CASSYSTNQPQHF.

The chain recombines TRBV5-1 with TRBJ2-7; TRBD2 agrees at 13 bases. The CDR3 is 20 residues long. Germline V gene sequence: CDR1 SGHRS, CDR2 YFSETQ. After removal of 3 bases from V and 3 bases from J, the junction contained 18 bases not matched to a gene. CDR3 residues: CASSSIPGTSGNLYYYEQYF. In DNA form, the CDR3 reads TGCGCCAGCAGCTCTATTCCCGGGACTAGCGGGAACCTTTATTACTACGAGCAGTACTTC.

J is TRBJ2-1 and V is TRBV11-1; TRBD1 aligns across 11 bases. The germline V gene has CDR1 SGHAT and CDR2 FQDESV (reference sequence). The CDR3 contains 15 residues. V lost 4 bases, J lost 7 bases, and 6 bases stayed unmatched. In DNA, the CDR3 is TGTGCCAGCAGCTCACCAGGGACAGGGGGGAATGAGCAGTTCTTC. It yields the protein CASSSPGTGGNEQFF.

The chain has TRBV11-1 and TRBJ1-6; 10 bases map to TRBD1. The CDR3 is made up of 14 amino acids. From germline, CDR1 is SGHAT and CDR2 FQDESV (reference sequence). V was clipped by 4 bases and J by 9 bases; unmatched bases: 3. The DNA for the CDR3 is TGTGCCAGCAGCTCCGGGACAGGGGTTTCACCCCTCCACTTT. Its translation is CASSSGTGVSPLHF.

The V call is TRBV5-8, the J call TRBJ2-7; TRBD1 matches 11 bases. V dropped 5 bases and J dropped 3; count of bases not matched to a gene: 4. Germline-derived CDR1 and CDR2 are SGHTS and YDEGEE. This CDR3 is built from 14 residues. In DNA, the CDR3 is TGTGCCAGCAGGGAAGGGACAGGGGGCTACGAGCAGTACTTC. The encoded protein is CASREGTGGYEQYF.

The rearrangement joins TRBV7-2 to TRBJ1-1, with D unresolved. Deletions cut 5 bases from V and 2 bases from J, with 12 bases between. The CDR3 length is 14 residues. Germline CDR1 and CDR2: SGHTA and FQGNSA. CDR3 sequence (DNA): TGTGCCAGCAGCCCTTCCAAGACAAACACTGAAGCTTTCTTT. Translating it yields CASSPSKTNTEAFF.

This sequence joins TRBV2 and TRBJ2-5; D might be TRBD2 (6 bases). Germline V gene sequence: CDR1 SNHLY, CDR2 FYNNEI. The CDR3 loop spans 13 amino acids. Trimming pared 4 bases from V and 4 bases from J, leaving 10 bases between. The CDR3: CASSAGGGETQYF. CDR3 sequence (DNA): TGTGCCAGCAGTGCCGGGGGTGGAGAGACCCAGTACTTC.

J is TRBJ2-5 and V is TRBV15, with 11 bases lining up with TRBD1. The length of the CDR3 is 17 residues. V lost 1 base and J lost 4; bases outside the gene matches: 8. The germline CDR1 and CDR2 sequences are LNHNV and YYDKDF (reference sequence). The CDR3 DNA is TGTGCCACCAGCAGAGGGCCGGGACAGGGGGAATCAGAGACCCAGTACTTC. The encoded protein is CATSRGPGQGESETQYF. Together with reference TRBV15 and TRBJ2-5, the CDR3 gives the full variable domain: DAMVIQNPRYQVTQFGKPVTLSCSQTLNHNVMYWYQQKSSQAPKLLFHYYDKDFNNEADTPDNFQSRRPNTSFCFLDIRSPGLGDTAMYLCATSRGPGQGESETQYFGPGTRLLVL.

The rearrangement uses TRBV27 and TRBJ1-3, with no clear D. Trimming stripped 3 bases from V and 4 bases from J, with 10 bases between. Germline loops: CDR1 MNHEY, CDR2 SMNVEV (reference sequence). This CDR3 spans 14 amino acids. CDR3 amino acids: CASSFTGSGNTIYF. CDR3 sequence (DNA): TGTGCCAGCAGTTTCACGGGGTCCGGAAACACCATATATTTT.

Concerning this clone itself: A read error may produce the germline difference seen at one junction end. The V call is TRBV6-1, the J call TRBJ1-1; 8 bases line up with TRBD1. Looked up from germline, CDR1 is MNHNS and CDR2 is SASEGT. The CDR3 is 12 amino acids. As DNA, the CDR3 is TGTGCCAGCAGTGATGGACAGGGAAGCTTGCTCTTT. Translating gives CASSDGQGSLLF.

CDR3: CASSLGPAVSYNEQFF. The CDR3 DNA is TGTGCCAGCAGTTTAGGCCCGGCGGTCTCCTACAATGAGCAGTTCTTC. The J gene is TRBJ2-1, the V gene TRBV27; no reliable D call. This CDR3 spans 16 amino acids. CDR1 is MNHEY and CDR2 is SMNVEV in the germline V gene (reference sequence). Trimming left V 2 bases short and J 0 bases short, with 11 bases between.

This chain links TRBV5-4 with TRBJ2-1; possible D gene TRBD2, 6 bases. The CDR3 is 13 amino acids. Looked up from germline, CDR1 is SGHNT and CDR2 is YYREEE (reference sequence). Trimming took 1 base from V and 5 from J, leaving 7 bases between them. CDR3 protein: CASSLTSNNEQFF. DNA for the CDR3: TGTGCCAGCAGCTTGACTAGCAACAATGAGCAGTTCTTC.

This chain links TRBV15 with TRBJ2-3; 8 nucleotides align to TRBD2. The junction had 6 bases not matched to a gene; V was cut back by 3 bases and J by 4 bases. The germline CDR1 and CDR2 sequences are LNHNV and YYDKDF (reference sequence). The CDR3 extends over 15 amino acids. The CDR3 loop reads CATSSSGTRADTQYF. CDR3 DNA sequence: TGTGCCACCAGCAGTTCCGGGACTAGAGCAGATACGCAGTATTTT. Supplemented by reference TRBV15 and TRBJ2-3, the full variable domain reads DAMVIQNPRYQVTQFGKPVTLSCSQTLNHNVMYWYQQKSSQAPKLLFHYYDKDFNNEADTPDNFQSRRPNTSFCFLDIRSPGLGDTAMYLCATSSSGTRADTQYFGPGTRLTVL.

This clone has just one count. The chain has TRBV2 and TRBJ2-3, with 7 positions matching TRBD1. The CDR3 runs 14 residues. CDR1 SNHLY and CDR2 FYNNEI come from the germline V gene. The J segment lost 5 bases and the V segment lost 6 bases, leaving 8 bases of the junction unmatched. The CDR3 coding sequence is TGTGCCAGCAGCGCCCAGGGGGTAGGAGATACGCAGTATTTT. This encodes CASSAQGVGDTQYF.

The rearrangement links TRBV5-1 to TRBJ2-2; 8 bases match TRBD2. The CDR3 is 15 residues long. The V segment lost 0 bases and the J segment 6 bases; nucleotides outside the gene matches: 4. Germline CDR1 is SGHRS and CDR2 is YFSETQ. This CDR3 is CASSLGAGEAGELFF. The CDR3, as DNA: TGCGCCAGCAGCTTGGGAGCGGGGGAGGCCGGGGAGCTGTTTTTT.

V and J are TRBV5-1 and TRBJ2-7; 8 bases align to TRBD1. The CDR3 spans 13 residues. The germline V gene encodes CDR1 SGHRS and CDR2 YFSETQ. With V trimmed by 7 bases and J by 5 bases, 8 bases remained unmatched. The CDR3 here is CASGGQGNDEQYF. The CDR3 nucleotides read TGCGCCAGCGGCGGACAGGGAAATGACGAGCAGTACTTC.

The V call is TRBV7-9, the J call TRBJ1-6; a possible D gene is TRBD1 (6 bases). This CDR3 is 19 amino acids long. V dropped 3 bases and J dropped 1 base, with 19 bases sitting between them. The germline CDR1 and CDR2 sequences are SEHNR and FQNEAQ (reference sequence). The CDR3 DNA sequence: TGTGCCAGCAGCTTTTTATCGCGGGGGGGCAGGTCCTATAATTCACCCCTCCACTTT. Translated, it gives CASSFLSRGGRSYNSPLHF.

V gene TRBV27 combines with J gene TRBJ2-5; 9 bases align to TRBD2. This CDR3 has 16 amino acids. V lost 6 bases and J lost 2; bases outside the gene matches: 10. Germline CDR1 reads MNHEY; CDR2 reads SMNVEV (reference sequence). The DNA for the CDR3 is TGTGCCAGCAGAACTCATCGGACTAGCGAGCAAGAGACCCAGTACTTC. Residues: CASRTHRTSEQETQYF.

The CDR3 region is CASSLVSGRVGEQFF. CDR3 in DNA: TGTGCCAGCAGCTTAGTTAGCGGGAGAGTCGGTGAGCAGTTCTTC. The chain recombines TRBV7-6 with TRBJ2-1, with 9 bases lining up with TRBD2. This CDR3 spans 15 amino acids. The V gene's germline CDR1 is SGHVS and CDR2 FNYEAQ. V shed 1 base, J shed 9 bases, and the junction held 7 bases outside the gene matches.

The chain employs TRBV5-1 and TRBJ2-1, with 7 bases identical to TRBD2. V trimming: 2 bases; J trimming: 1 base; junction bases outside the gene matches: 6. The length of the CDR3 is 16 residues. Germline CDR1 SGHRS, CDR2 YFSETQ. CDR3 nucleotides: TGCGCCAGCAGCTTAATCGGCGGGAGTTCCTACAATGAGCAGTTCTTC. This gives the protein CASSLIGGSSYNEQFF.

V gene TRBV3-1 (or the pseudogene TRBV3-2) combines with J gene TRBJ1-1; 7 nucleotides line up with TRBD1. V lost 4 bases to trimming and J lost 5 bases; unmatched junction nucleotides: 4. This CDR3 has 13 residues. Germline V CDR1 and CDR2: LGHDT, YNNKEL (reference sequence). The CDR3 region is CASSPTGSTEAFF. CDR3 bases: TGTGCCAGCAGCCCGACAGGGAGTACTGAAGCTTTCTTT.